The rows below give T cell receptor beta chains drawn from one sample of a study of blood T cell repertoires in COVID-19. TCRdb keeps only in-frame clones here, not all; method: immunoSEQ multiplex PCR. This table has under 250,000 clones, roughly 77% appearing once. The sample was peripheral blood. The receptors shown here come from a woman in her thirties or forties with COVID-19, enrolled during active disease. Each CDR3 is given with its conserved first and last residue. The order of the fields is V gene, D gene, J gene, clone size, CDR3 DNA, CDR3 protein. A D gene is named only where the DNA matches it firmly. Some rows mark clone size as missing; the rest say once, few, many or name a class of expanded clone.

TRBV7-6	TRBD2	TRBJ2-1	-	TGTGCCAGCAGCGGGGGGGTATGGAATGAGCAGTTCTTC	CASSGGVWNEQFF
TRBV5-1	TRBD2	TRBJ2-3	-	TGCGCCAGCAGCGACCGGACTAGCGGATACACAGATACGCAGTATTTT	CASSDRTSGYTDTQYF
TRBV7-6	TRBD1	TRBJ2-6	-	TGTGCCAGCAGCCGGACAGGGCCCTCTGGGGCCAACGTCCTGACTTTC	CASSRTGPSGANVLTF
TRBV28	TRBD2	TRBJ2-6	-	TGTGCCAGCAGTTTAGCGGGAGCGGCTGGGGCCAACGTCCTGACTTTC	CASSLAGAAGANVLTF
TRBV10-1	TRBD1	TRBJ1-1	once	TGCGCCAGCAGCGACCCTGGGACAGGGGGCAGGATAACTTTCTTT	CASSDPGTGGRITFF
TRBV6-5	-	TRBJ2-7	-	TGTGCCAGCAGTAATAGACAGGGAGGCGAGCAGTACTTC	CASSNRQGGEQYF
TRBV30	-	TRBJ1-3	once	TGTGCCTGGAGTGTACTGGAGGCTGCCACCATATATTTT	CAWSVLEAATIYF
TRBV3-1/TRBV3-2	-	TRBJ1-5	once	TGTGCCAGCAGCCAAGGTAGCCAGCCCCAGCATTTT	CASSQGSQPQHF
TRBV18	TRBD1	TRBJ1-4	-	TGTGCCAGCTCACGAGACAGGGGACATAATGAAAAACTGTTTTTT	CASSRDRGHNEKLFF
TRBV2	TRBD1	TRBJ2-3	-	TGTGCCAGCAGTGGGGACAGGGAGAGGGCGCAGTATTTT	CASSGDRERAQYF
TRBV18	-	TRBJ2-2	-	TGTGCCAGCTCCCCGTTCACGGCAGGCACCGGGGAGCTGTTTTTT	CASSPFTAGTGELFF
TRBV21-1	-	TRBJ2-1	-	TGTGCCAGCAGCAAAGGGGCCCTCGAGGGAAAGCAGTTCTTC	CASSKGALEGKQFF
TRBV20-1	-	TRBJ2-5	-	TGCAGTGCTAGCGGGGTGGAGACCCAGTACTTC	CSASGVETQYF
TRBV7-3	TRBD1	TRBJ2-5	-	TGTGCCAGCAGCTTCACAGGGGGCGAAGTCTACGAGACCCAGTACTTC	CASSFTGGEVYETQYF
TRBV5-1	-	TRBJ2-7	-	TGCGCCAGCAGCTTGGCCAATCCGGGGTCCTACGAGCAGTACTTC	CASSLANPGSYEQYF
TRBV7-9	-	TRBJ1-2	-	TGTGCCAGCAGCTTCTCGGCGGAGATTTATGGCTACACCTTC	CASSFSAEIYGYTF
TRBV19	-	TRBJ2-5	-	TGTGCCAGTAGCATCAGACTCACAGGGTTCCAAGAGACCCAGTACTTC	CASSIRLTGFQETQYF
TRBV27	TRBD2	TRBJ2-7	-	TGTGCCAGCAGTCCGCGCGGGACTAGCGGGGAGCTCTACGAGCAGTACTTC	CASSPRGTSGELYEQYF
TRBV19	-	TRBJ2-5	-	TGTGCCAGTAGTATAGGAGGGGGAGAGACCCAGTACTTC	CASSIGGGETQYF
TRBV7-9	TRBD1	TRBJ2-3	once	TGTGCCAGCAGCCAGGGGGAGCGTCGACCGCAGTATTTT	CASSQGERRPQYF
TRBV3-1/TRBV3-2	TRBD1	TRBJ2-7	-	TGTGCCAGCAGCCCGCCGGGACAGATCAATTACGAGCAGTACTTC	CASSPPGQINYEQYF
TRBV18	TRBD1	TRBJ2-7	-	TGTGCCAGCTCACCCCAAGGACAGGGCTACGAGCAGTACTTC	CASSPQGQGYEQYF
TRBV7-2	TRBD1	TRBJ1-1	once	TGTGCCAGCAGCCTCAGGGACAGGGCCGCTGAAGCTTTCTTT	CASSLRDRAAEAFF
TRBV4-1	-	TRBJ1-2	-	TGCGCCAGCAGCCAAAGCAGGGCAAGGACCTATGGCTACACCTTC	CASSQSRARTYGYTF
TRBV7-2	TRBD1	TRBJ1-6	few	TGTGCCAGCAGCGGACAGGGGGCGCGTTCACCCCTCCACTTT	CASSGQGARSPLHF
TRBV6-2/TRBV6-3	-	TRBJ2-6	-	TGTGCCAGCAGTTCGACAGTCTCTGGGGCCAACGTCCTGACTTTC	CASSSTVSGANVLTF
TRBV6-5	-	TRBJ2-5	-	TGTGCCACCTCAGCGGGTCTAGAGACCCAGTACTTC	CATSAGLETQYF
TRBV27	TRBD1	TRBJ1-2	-	TGTGCCAGCAGTCGTGGGACAGCTTATGGCTACACCTTC	CASSRGTAYGYTF
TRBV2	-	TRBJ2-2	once	TGTGCCAGCGCCGGGATGCGGAACACCGGGGAGCTGTTTTTT	CASAGMRNTGELFF
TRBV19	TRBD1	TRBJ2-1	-	TGTGCCAGTAGTCTATGGACAGGTTCCTACAATGAGCAGTTCTTC	CASSLWTGSYNEQFF
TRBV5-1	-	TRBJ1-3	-	TGCGCCAGCAGCTTGAATGGCCGCTCTGGAAACACCATATATTTT	CASSLNGRSGNTIYF
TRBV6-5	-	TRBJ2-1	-	TGTGCCAGCAAACCAACAGAATTCGAGCAGTTCTTC	CASKPTEFEQFF
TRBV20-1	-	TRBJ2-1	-	TGCAGCAACAATGAGCAGTTCTTC	CSNNEQFF
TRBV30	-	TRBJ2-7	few	TGTGCCTGGAGTGAGGATGGGGGCCCCTACGAGCAGTACTTC	CAWSEDGGPYEQYF
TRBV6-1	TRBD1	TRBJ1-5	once	TGTGCCAGCAGTGAAACCGACAGGGCCCAGCCCCAGCATTTT	CASSETDRAQPQHF
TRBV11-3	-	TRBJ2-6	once	TGTGCCAGCAGCTTAGGGCAGGGGAGCTCTGGGGCCAACGTCCTGACTTTC	CASSLGQGSSGANVLTF